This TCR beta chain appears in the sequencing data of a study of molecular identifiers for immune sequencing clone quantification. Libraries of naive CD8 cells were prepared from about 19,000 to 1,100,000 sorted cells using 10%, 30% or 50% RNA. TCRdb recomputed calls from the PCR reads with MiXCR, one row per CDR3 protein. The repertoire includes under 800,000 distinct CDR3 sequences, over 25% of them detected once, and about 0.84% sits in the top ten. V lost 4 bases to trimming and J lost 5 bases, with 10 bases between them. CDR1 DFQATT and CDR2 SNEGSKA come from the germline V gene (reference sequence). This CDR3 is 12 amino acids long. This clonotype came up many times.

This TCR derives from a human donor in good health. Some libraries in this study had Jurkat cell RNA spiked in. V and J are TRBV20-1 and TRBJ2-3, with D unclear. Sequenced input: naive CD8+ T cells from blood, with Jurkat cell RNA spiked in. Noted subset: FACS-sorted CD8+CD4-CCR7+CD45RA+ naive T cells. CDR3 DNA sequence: TGCAGTGCTATAGGTTGGGAAGATACGCAGTATTTT. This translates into CSAIGWEDTQYF.